This TCR beta chain derives from a study of cytomegalovirus exposure and HLA in healthy donors. PCR used 60 Vbeta primers and 13 Jbeta primers. Clones were sequenced by immunoSEQ multiplex PCR, and TCRdb holds only the in-frame ones, with some missing. Of 83,000 or so clones listed, around 79% are singletons. Study results and limitations: Overall, approximately 150 TCR beta chains were annotated as cytomegalovirus-associated. The authors later linked a missense DCLRE1C variant to TCR beta V- and J-gene trimming.

The sample holds a few counts of this clone. Its antigen remains unidentified. V was pared by 2 bases and J by 4 bases, with 6 bases of the junction left unmatched. The CDR3 is 14 residues long. Germline loops: CDR1 SQVTM, CDR2 ANQGSEA. This TCR derives from a female donor in good health and CMV-seronegative. Sequenced sample: PBMCs. The chain couples TRBV29-1 to TRBJ1-2, with 8 bases lining up with TRBD1. The CDR3 bases are TGCAGCGTTGAAACAACTCAGGGGGCCTATGGCTACACCTTC. Translated, it gives CSVETTQGAYGYTF.